This T cell receptor (beta chain) was captured by sequencing in a study of patients and donors after allogeneic stem cell transplantation. This clonotype was detected a few times. The CDR3 totals 14 residues. Trimming cost V 4 bases and J 3 bases, with 12 bases left between them. Germline V CDR1 and CDR2: LNHNV, YYDKDF (reference sequence). TCRdb fed the RT-PCR reads into MiXCR, producing one record per CDR3 protein. The sample includes about 960,000 distinct CDR3 sequences, 18% of them seen just once. The rearrangement links TRBV15 to TRBJ2-5; TRBD1 is a possible D gene (5 bases). This TCR derives from a human donor who was either an allogeneic HSCT recipient or a stem cell or donor lymphocyte infusion donor (not recorded which). It is not recorded whose cells these are; they may come from a transplant donor. The sample comprised blood, either unsorted or a sorted T cell fraction (not recorded which). The CDR3 is CATSNHQGEETQYF. As DNA, the CDR3 is TGTGCCACCAGCAACCACCAGGGTGAAGAGACCCAGTACTTC.